The clone carrying this T cell receptor (beta chain) is a singleton in its sample. Its specificity is unknown. The sample belongs to a study of multiple sclerosis patients with progressive multifocal leukoencephalopathy. Sequencing was at survey level. Sequencing was performed with immunoSEQ multiplex PCR; in TCRdb, only in-frame clones are kept and a portion is missing. Of approximately 28,000 clones listed, about nine tenths are singletons. Study-wide points: TRBV and TRBJ usage showed no common pattern when PML developed. PML-onset expanded TRB clones were detectable before and during natalizumab therapy.

Time point noted: time of PML onset. Germline values: CDR1 SGHDN, CDR2 FVKESK. The CDR3 totals 12 residues. The V and J ends lost 0 bases and 4 bases respectively, with 4 bases between them. Sample: PBMCs, taken from a patient treated with natalizumab. The source is a woman in her 40s with progressive multifocal leukoencephalopathy. This chain uses TRBV14 with TRBJ2-7, with D unresolved. CDR3 loop: CASSQDHYEQYF. The CDR3 region has the DNA TGTGCCAGCAGCCAAGATCATTACGAGCAGTACTTC.